The clone carrying this TCR beta chain was seen ten or more times. A single record per CDR3 protein comes from TCRdb applying MiXCR to the 5' RACE reads. There are around 960,000 distinct CDR3 sequences in the sample; roughly an eighth occur only once, and around 1.6% lies in the top ten. The data derive from a study of identical twins. Healthy Caucasians were all of the donors. The CDR3 covers 14 residues. CDR1 SEHNR and CDR2 FQNEAQ come from the germline V gene (reference sequence). With V trimmed by 5 bases and J by 3 bases, 5 bases remained unmatched. These data were likewise used in another study, on yellow fever vaccine responses in identical twins.

The sample taken for sequencing was PBMCs. This clonotype was obtained from a woman between 18 and 30 years old in good health. The chain joins TRBV7-9 to TRBJ1-2, with 8 bases identical to TRBD1. Here the CDR3 DNA reads TGTGCCAGCAGCCAAGGGGGACAGGACTATGGCTACACCTTC. Its translation is CASSQGGQDYGYTF.